The 2 T cell receptor beta chains given below trace back to one sample, sequenced in a study of blood T cell repertoires in COVID-19. Data came from immunoSEQ multiplex PCR; TCRdb stores just in-frame clones and leaves some out. This table holds about 350,000 clones, around nine tenths found once. The specimen was PBMCs or T cells enriched from blood (not recorded which). All receptors derive from a woman aged 30 to 39 who had been exposed to COVID-19.

The chain is built from TRBV30 and TRBJ2-2; 8 positions match TRBD2. This CDR3 contains 13 residues. Germline CDR1 GTSNPN, CDR2 SVGIG (reference sequence). Unmatched junction bases numbered 2, after V lost 7 bases and J lost 1 base. As DNA, the CDR3 is TGTGCCTCCAGCGGGGGGAACACCGGGGAGCTGTTTTTT. Translating it yields CASSGGNTGELFF.

This chain connects TRBV5-1 to TRBJ2-2; TRBD1 might be the D (6 bases). The CDR3 has 15 amino acids. Trimming removed 6 bases from V and 0 bases from J, with 12 bases in between. The V gene's germline CDR1 is SGHRS and CDR2 YFSETQ. CDR3 protein: CASNPGTTNTGELFF. CDR3 DNA: TGCGCCAGCAACCCCGGGACAACGAACACCGGGGAGCTGTTTTTT.